This T cell receptor beta chain was identified during a study of T cells in Graves' hyperthyroidism and ophthalmopathy. Study as a whole: Peripheral blood was obtained at initial diagnosis, preceding any treatment. Regarding the study as a whole: Appearing also in blood were most of the thyroid clonotypes expanded above 0.001.

This clonotype was observed many times. No antigen is known for it. Newly diagnosed hyperthyroidism, duration under 2 months, in patients aged 18 to 65. PBMCs stemmed from under 11 ml fresh peripheral blood. The TCR beta CDR3 regions underwent amplification using RNA transcripts as the source. First-round RT-PCR targeting the TCR CDR3 was performed with the HTBI primer set. TCRdb passed the multiplex PCR reads through MiXCR, listing each CDR3 protein once. This table holds some 180,000 distinct CDR3 sequences, about 18% found once. The CDR3 length is 15 residues. V trimming: 7 bases; J trimming: 5 bases; junction bases outside the gene matches: 10. In germline, CDR1 is SGHRS, CDR2 YFSETQ.

The V and J genes are TRBV5-1 and TRBJ2-2, with 8 bases aligning to TRBD2. Sample: blood. The origin of this receptor is a woman aged 50 to 65 with Graves' hyperthyroidism. As DNA, the CDR3 is TGCGCCAGCTCAGCGGGGGCCCTAGGTACCGGGGAGCTGTTTTTT. This translates into CASSAGALGTGELFF.